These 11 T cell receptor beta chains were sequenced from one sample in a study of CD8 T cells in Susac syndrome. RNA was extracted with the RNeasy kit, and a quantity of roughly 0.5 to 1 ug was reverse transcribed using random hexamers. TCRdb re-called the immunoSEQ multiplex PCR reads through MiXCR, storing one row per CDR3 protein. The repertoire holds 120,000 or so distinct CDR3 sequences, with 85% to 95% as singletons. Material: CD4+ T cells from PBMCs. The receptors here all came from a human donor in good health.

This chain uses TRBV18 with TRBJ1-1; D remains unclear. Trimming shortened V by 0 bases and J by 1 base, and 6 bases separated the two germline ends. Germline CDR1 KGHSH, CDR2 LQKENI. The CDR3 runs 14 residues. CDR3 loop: CASSPPLENTEAFF. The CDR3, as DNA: TGTGCCAGCTCACCACCGTTGGAGAACACTGAAGCTTTCTTT.

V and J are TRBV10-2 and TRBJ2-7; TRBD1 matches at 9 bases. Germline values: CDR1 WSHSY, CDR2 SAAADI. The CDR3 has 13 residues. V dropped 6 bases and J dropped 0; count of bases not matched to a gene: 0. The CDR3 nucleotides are TGCGCCAGCAGGACAGGGGGCTCCTACGAGCAGTACTTC. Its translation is CASRTGGSYEQYF.

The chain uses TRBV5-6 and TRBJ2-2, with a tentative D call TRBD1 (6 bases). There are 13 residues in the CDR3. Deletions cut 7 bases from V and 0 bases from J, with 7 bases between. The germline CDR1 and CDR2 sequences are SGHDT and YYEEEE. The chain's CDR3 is CASDRSNTGELFF. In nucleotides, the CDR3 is TGTGCCAGCGACAGGTCGAACACCGGGGAGCTGTTTTTT.

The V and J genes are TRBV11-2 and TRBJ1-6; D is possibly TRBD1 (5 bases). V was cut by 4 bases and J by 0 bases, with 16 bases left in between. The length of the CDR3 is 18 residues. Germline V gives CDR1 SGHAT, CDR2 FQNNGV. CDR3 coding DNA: TGTGCCAGCAGCTCCAATACAGGACTCCTCTCCTATAATTCACCCCTCCACTTT. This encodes CASSSNTGLLSYNSPLHF.

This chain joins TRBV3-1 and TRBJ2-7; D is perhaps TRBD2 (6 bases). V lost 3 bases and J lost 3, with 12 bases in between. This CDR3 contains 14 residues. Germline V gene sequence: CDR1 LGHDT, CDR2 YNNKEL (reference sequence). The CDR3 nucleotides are TGTGCCAGCAGCCAGGGGGGTAGCTTCTACGAGCAGTACTTC. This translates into CASSQGGSFYEQYF.

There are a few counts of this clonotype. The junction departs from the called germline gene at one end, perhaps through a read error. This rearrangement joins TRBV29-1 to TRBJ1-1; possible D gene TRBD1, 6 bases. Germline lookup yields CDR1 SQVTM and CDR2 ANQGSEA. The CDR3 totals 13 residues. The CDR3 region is CSVWTASNTEAFF. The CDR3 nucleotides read TGTAGCGTTTGGACAGCCTCGAACACTGAAGCTTTCTTT.

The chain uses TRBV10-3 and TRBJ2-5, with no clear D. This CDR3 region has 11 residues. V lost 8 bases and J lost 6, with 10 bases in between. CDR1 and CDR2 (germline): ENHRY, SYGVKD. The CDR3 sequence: CAISAGQTQYF. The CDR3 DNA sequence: TGTGCCATCTCGGCTGGGCAGACCCAGTACTTC.

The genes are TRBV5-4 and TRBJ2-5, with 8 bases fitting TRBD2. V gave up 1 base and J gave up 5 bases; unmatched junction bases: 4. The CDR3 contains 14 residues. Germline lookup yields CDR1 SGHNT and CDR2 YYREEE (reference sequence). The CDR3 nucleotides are TGTGCCAGCAGCTTGCGGGAGGGCCTTGAGACCCAGTACTTC. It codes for CASSLREGLETQYF.

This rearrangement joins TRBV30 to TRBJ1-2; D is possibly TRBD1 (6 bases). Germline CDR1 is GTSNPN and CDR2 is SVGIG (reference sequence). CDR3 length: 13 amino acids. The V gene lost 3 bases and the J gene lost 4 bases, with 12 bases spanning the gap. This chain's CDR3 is CAWSGTGSYGYTF. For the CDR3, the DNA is TGTGCCTGGAGCGGTACAGGGAGCTATGGCTACACCTTC.

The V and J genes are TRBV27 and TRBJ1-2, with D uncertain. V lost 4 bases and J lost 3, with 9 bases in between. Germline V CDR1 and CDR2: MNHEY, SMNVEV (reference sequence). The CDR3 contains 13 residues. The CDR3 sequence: CASSSDDYYGYTF. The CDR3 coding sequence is TGTGCCAGCAGTTCCGACGATTACTATGGCTACACCTTC.

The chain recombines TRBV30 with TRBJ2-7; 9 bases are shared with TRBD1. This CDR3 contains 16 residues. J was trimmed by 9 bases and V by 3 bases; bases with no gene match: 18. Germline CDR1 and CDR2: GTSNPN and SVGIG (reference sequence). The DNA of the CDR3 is TGTGCCTGGAGACAACTTAGGGGGACAGGGTCTACGGGGCAGTACTTC. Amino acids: CAWRQLRGTGSTGQYF.